One and the same sample provided the 13 T cell receptor beta chains below, sequenced in a study of T-cell memory formation after mild COVID-19. TCRdb redid the calling of the 5' RACE reads with MiXCR, one entry per CDR3 protein. The table lists hundreds of thousands of distinct CDR3 sequences, around 22% of them singletons. The sequenced material came from PBMCs or a T cell subset sorted from them (not recorded which). The origin of the receptors is an adult woman who had mild COVID-19 (a few samples of this study predate the infection). Cell type and time point are not known.

This sequence joins TRBV9 and TRBJ2-1, with 7 bases identical to TRBD1. Germline V lookup: CDR1 SGDLS, CDR2 YYNGEE. The ends lost 4 bases at V and 8 bases at J; junction bases unmatched: 9. The CDR3 covers 14 residues. Here the CDR3 reads CASSIRDRADEQFF. The CDR3 nucleotides are TGTGCCAGCAGCATCAGAGACAGGGCCGATGAGCAGTTCTTC.

This clonotype was seen only a few times. V gene TRBV6-1 combines with J gene TRBJ1-2, with 7 nucleotides matching TRBD1. The CDR3 loop spans 14 amino acids. In germline, CDR1 is MNHNS, CDR2 SASEGT. V lost 5 bases to trimming and J lost 7 bases; unmatched junction nucleotides: 10. In nucleotides, the CDR3 is TGTGCCAGCAGTCATGGCGGGACAGCTTTTGGCTACACCTTC. Residues: CASSHGGTAFGYTF.

The chain carries TRBV24-1 and TRBJ2-5, with TRBD1 identical over 9 bases. With 3 bases clipped from V and 4 bases from J, the junction kept 5 bases outside the gene matches. The CDR3 has 15 residues. The germline CDR1 and CDR2 sequences are KGHDR and SFDVKD. CDR3: CATSDHRGQGETQYF. CDR3 DNA: TGTGCCACCAGTGATCACAGGGGGCAGGGAGAGACCCAGTACTTC.

This chain links TRBV3-1 with TRBJ2-5; possible D gene TRBD2, 6 bases. The CDR3 loop spans 15 amino acids. Germline V gives CDR1 LGHDT, CDR2 YNNKEL (reference sequence). V lost 1 base, J lost 2 bases, and 11 bases lay in between. The CDR3 bases are TGTGCCAGCAGCCAAGTGGTAGGGACTCAAGAGACCCAGTACTTC. Protein: CASSQVVGTQETQYF.

This clonotype was picked up a small number of times. V is TRBV5-1 and J is TRBJ2-5, with 7 bases aligning to TRBD2. V shed 0 bases, J shed 4 bases, and the junction held 6 bases outside the gene matches. Germline V gene sequence: CDR1 SGHRS, CDR2 YFSETQ. The CDR3 covers 15 residues. CDR3 DNA sequence: TGCGCCAGCAGCTTGGCAACGCGGGAGATAGAGACCCAGTACTTC. Translating gives CASSLATREIETQYF.

The table lists this clonotype with a few counts. DNA for the CDR3: TGTGCCAGCAGTGAGGGGGGAATAACTTCACCCCTCCACTTT. It translates to CASSEGGITSPLHF. This chain uses TRBV6-1 with TRBJ1-6; perhaps TRBD1 as D (5 bases). The V end lost 3 bases, the J end lost 9 bases, and 12 bases lay between the germline ends. Germline CDR1 is MNHNS and CDR2 is SASEGT. The CDR3 extends over 14 amino acids.

This clonotype was observed a handful of times. CDR3 DNA: TGTGCCAGCAGCCAAGGGGTAGCGCGCTACGAGCAGTACTTC. Amino acids: CASSQGVARYEQYF. The genes are TRBV3-1 and TRBJ2-7, with D perhaps TRBD2 (5 bases). This CDR3 has 14 amino acids. V gave up 1 base and J gave up 3 bases, with 10 bases separating them. Germline-derived CDR1 and CDR2 are LGHDT and YNNKEL (reference sequence).

This clonotype was observed a handful of times. The chain has TRBV11-3 and TRBJ2-2; D unresolved. CDR3 length: 15 amino acids. Between the trimmed V and J ends, which lost 0 bases and 5 bases, there was a span of 10 bases. Per germline, CDR1 SGHNT and CDR2 YENEEA. CDR3 region: CASSLEATVTGELFF. The CDR3 DNA reads as TGTGCCAGCAGCTTAGAGGCAACGGTAACCGGGGAGCTGTTTTTT.

The J gene is TRBJ2-7, the V gene TRBV7-2; 10 bases match TRBD2. With 5 bases clipped from V and 6 bases from J, the junction kept 7 bases outside the gene matches. This CDR3 spans 14 amino acids. Germline V gene sequence: CDR1 SGHTA, CDR2 FQGNSA. The CDR3 nucleotides read TGTGCCAGCAGCCCCACTAGCGGGATAGGCGAGCAGTACTTC. Protein sequence: CASSPTSGIGEQYF.

In this sample, this clonotype turned up many times. The gene calls are TRBV5-4 and TRBJ1-6; the match to TRBD1 covers 9 bases. Germline V gene lookup returns CDR1 SGHNT and CDR2 YYREEE (reference sequence). This CDR3 is 16 amino acids long. V lost 4 bases, J lost 8 bases, and 10 bases stayed unmatched. This chain's CDR3 is CASSVWTGALHSPLHF. The CDR3 DNA is TGTGCCAGCAGCGTATGGACAGGGGCCTTACATTCACCCCTCCACTTT.

This CDR3 is CASSRSESYEQYF. CDR3 DNA sequence: TGTGCCAGCAGCCGTAGCGAGTCCTACGAGCAGTACTTC. The chain links TRBV3-1 to TRBJ2-7; the D gene is possibly TRBD2 (5 bases). The CDR3 length is 13 residues. The V and J ends lost 4 bases and 1 base respectively, with 8 bases between them. Per germline, CDR1 LGHDT and CDR2 YNNKEL (reference sequence).

V gene TRBV10-3 combines with J gene TRBJ2-7; the D gene is possibly TRBD1 (6 bases). The length of the CDR3 is 17 residues. V shed 0 bases and J shed 0 bases, with 15 bases lying between them. The V gene's germline CDR1 is ENHRY and CDR2 SYGVKD. CDR3 DNA sequence: TGTGCCATCAGTGAGTCGGAGGCAGGGGTCTCCTCCTACGAGCAGTACTTC. Translation: CAISESEAGVSSYEQYF.

This clonotype was seen only a few times. This chain joins TRBV24-1 and TRBJ2-5; TRBD1 matches 12 bases. Trimming cost V 5 bases and J 4 bases; bases outside gene matches: 10. Germline V gene lookup returns CDR1 KGHDR and CDR2 SFDVKD. CDR3 length: 17 amino acids. The CDR3 spells CATSVGGTGGIGETQYF. The CDR3 nucleotides are TGTGCCACCAGTGTAGGTGGGACAGGGGGCATCGGAGAGACCCAGTACTTC.